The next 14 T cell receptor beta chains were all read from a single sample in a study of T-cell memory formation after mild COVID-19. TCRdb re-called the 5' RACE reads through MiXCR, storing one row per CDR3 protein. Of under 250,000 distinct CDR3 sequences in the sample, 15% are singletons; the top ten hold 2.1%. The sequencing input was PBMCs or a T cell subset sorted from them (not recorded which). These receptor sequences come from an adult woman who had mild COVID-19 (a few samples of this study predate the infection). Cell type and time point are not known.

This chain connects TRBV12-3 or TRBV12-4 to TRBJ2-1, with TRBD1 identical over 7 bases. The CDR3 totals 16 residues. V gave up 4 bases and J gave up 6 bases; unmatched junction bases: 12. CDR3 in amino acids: CASSSQTGTRGNEQFF. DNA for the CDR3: TGTGCCAGCAGTTCACAGACAGGGACCCGAGGCAATGAGCAGTTCTTC.

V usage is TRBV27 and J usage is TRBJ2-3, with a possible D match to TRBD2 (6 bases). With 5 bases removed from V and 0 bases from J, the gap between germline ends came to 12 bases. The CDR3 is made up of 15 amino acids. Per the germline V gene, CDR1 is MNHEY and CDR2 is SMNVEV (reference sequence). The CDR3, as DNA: TGTGCCAGCAGTCGTGGACTATCCAGCACAGATACGCAGTATTTT. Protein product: CASSRGLSSTDTQYF.

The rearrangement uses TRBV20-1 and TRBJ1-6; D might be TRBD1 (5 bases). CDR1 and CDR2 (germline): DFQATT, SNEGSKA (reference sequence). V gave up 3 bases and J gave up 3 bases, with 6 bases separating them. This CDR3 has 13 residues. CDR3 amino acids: CSARGGYNSPLHF. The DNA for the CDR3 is TGCAGTGCTAGGGGGGGCTATAATTCACCCCTCCACTTT.

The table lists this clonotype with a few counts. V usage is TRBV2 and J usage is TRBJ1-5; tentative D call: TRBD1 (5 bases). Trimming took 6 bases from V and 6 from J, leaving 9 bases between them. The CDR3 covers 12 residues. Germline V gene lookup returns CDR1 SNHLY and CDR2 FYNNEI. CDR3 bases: TGTGCCAGCAGGGGGGGTCCTCAGCCCCAGCATTTT. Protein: CASRGGPQPQHF.

This CDR3 reads CASGAPGQPQETQYF. The CDR3 DNA is TGTGCCAGCGGGGCCCCTGGACAGCCCCAAGAGACCCAGTACTTC. The V call is TRBV5-6, the J call TRBJ2-5, with D tentatively TRBD1 (6 bases). The CDR3 totals 15 residues. V was pared by 7 bases and J by 1 base, with 17 bases between. Germline CDR1 is SGHDT and CDR2 is YYEEEE.

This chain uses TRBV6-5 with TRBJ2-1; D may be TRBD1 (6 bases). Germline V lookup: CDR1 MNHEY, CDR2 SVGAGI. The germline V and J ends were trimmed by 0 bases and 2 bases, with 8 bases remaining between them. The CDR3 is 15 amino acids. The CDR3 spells CASSYSGAPYNEQFF. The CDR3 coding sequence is TGTGCCAGCAGTTACTCGGGGGCCCCCTACAATGAGCAGTTCTTC.

The CDR3 loop is CASSRRGSGIAKNIQYF. CDR3 bases: TGTGCCAGCAGCCGCCGTGGCTCCGGAATAGCCAAAAACATTCAGTACTTC. The chain recombines TRBV7-9 with TRBJ2-4, with D hard to call. The CDR3 consists of 17 residues. Germline V gene lookup returns CDR1 SEHNR and CDR2 FQNEAQ (reference sequence). Trimming shortened V by 5 bases and J by 0 bases, and 17 bases separated the two germline ends.

CDR3 bases: TGTGCCAGCAGTGAATTTATAGGCTATGAGCAGTTCTTC. The encoded protein is CASSEFIGYEQFF. The chain has TRBV25-1 and TRBJ2-1; D is uncertain. Germline CDR1 and CDR2: MGHDK and SYGVNS. The CDR3 runs 13 residues. The V end lost 1 base, the J end lost 8 bases, and 9 bases lay between the germline ends.

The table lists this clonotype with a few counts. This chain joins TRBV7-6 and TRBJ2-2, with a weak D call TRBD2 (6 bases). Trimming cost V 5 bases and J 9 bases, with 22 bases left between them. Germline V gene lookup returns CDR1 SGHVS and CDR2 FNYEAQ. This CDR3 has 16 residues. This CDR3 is CASSPTGLATSRELFF. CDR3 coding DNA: TGTGCCAGCAGCCCCACGGGACTTGCCACCTCTCGGGAGCTGTTTTTT.

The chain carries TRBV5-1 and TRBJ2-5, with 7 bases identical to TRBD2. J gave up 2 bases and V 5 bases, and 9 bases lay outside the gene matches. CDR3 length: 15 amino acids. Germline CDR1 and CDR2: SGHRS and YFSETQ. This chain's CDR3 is CASSVFEGLQETQYF. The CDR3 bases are TGCGCCAGCAGTGTTTTTGAGGGACTACAAGAGACCCAGTACTTC.

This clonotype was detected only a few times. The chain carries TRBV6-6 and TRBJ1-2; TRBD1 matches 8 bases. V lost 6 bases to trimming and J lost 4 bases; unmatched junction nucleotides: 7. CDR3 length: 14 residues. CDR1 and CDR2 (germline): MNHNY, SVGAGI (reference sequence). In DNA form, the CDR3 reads TGTGCCAGCAGGCAGCAGGGGGCTCTCTATGGCTACACCTTC. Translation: CASRQQGALYGYTF.

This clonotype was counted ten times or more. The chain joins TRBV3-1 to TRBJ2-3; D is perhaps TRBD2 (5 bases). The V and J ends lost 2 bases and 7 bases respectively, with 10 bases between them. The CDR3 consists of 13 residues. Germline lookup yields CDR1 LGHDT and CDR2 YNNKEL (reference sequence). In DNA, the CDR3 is TGTGCCAGCAGCCAATCGGGGATTAATACGCAGTATTTT. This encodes CASSQSGINTQYF.

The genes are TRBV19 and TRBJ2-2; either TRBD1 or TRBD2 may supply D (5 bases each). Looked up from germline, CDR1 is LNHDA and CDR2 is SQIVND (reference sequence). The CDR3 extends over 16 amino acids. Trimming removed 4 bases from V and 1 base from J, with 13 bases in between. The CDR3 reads CASSTPGTGNTGELFF. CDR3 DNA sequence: TGTGCCAGTAGTACCCCCGGGACGGGGAACACCGGGGAGCTGTTTTTT.

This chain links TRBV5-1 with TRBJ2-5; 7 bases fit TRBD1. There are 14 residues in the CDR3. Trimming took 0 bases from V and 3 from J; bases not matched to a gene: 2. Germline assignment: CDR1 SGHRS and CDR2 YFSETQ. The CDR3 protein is CASSLEGAEETQYF. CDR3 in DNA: TGCGCCAGCAGCTTGGAGGGGGCGGAAGAGACCCAGTACTTC. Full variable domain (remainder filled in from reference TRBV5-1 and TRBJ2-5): KAGVTQTPRYLIKTRGQQVTLSCSPISGHRSVSWYQQTPGQGLQFLFEYFSETQRNKGNFPGRFSGRQFSNSRSEMNVSTLELGDSALYLCASSLEGAEETQYFGPGTRLLVL.